The subject of this entry is one T cell receptor (beta chain). A second roughly 6 to 12 cycle PCR used barcoded and J-beta primers. Via MiXCR, TCRdb re-called the 5' RACE reads, giving one row per CDR3 protein. The repertoire holds around 800,000 distinct CDR3 sequences, with around a quarter as singletons. This entry belongs to a study of blood T cells in healthy people across ages. The V gene's germline CDR1 is MGHRA and CDR2 YSYEKL. Deletions cut 0 bases from V and 5 bases from J, with 13 bases between. The CDR3 runs to 15 residues. This sample was shared with a second study, whose subject was T cells of mothers and their children.

The receptor's source is a boy aged 5-17 years in good health. The chain links TRBV4-1 to TRBJ1-1; D gene uncertain. The sequencing input was blood. The CDR3: CASSQDRTLTTEAFF. The CDR3 bases are TGCGCCAGCAGCCAAGATCGAACATTGACAACTGAAGCTTTCTTT.